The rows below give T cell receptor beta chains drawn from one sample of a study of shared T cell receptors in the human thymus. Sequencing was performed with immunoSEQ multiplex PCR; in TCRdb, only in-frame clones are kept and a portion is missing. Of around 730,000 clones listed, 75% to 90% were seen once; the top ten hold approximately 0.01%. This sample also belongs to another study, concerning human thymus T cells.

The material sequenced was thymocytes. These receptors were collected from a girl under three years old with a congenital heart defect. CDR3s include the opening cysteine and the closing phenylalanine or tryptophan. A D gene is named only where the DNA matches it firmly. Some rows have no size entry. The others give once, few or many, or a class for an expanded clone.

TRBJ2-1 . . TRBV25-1 TGTGCCAGCAGGAAGGGGCCACCCTACAATGAGCAGTTCTTC CASRKGPPYNEQFF
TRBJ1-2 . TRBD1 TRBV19 TGTGCCAGTAGTATCGGGACAGGGGGGATCGCTGGGGGCTACACCTTC CASSIGTGGIAGGYTF
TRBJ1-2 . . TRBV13 TGTGCCAGCAGCTTAAGGCCGACGGTACGGGGGGTTGTAGTCGATGGCTACACCTTC CASSLRPTVRGVVVDGYTF
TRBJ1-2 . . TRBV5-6 TGTGCCAGCAGCTTGGGCGTATTCAGAACGGGTGGCTATGGCTACACCTTC CASSLGVFRTGGYGYTF
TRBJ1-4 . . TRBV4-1 TGCGCCAGCAGCCAAGATCGGGGAAGCGGACTGTTTTTT CASSQDRGSGLFF
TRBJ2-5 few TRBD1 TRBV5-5 TGTGCCAGCAGCTACGGACAGGGAGGCCGAGAGACCCAGTACTTC CASSYGQGGRETQYF
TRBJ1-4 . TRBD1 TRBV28 TGTGCCAGCAGTTACCTTAGGGACAGCAGATCCACAACTAATGAAAAACTGTTTTTT CASSYLRDSRSTTNEKLFF
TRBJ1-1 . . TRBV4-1 TGCGCCAGCAGCCTCGGGAGTGTGAGGAACACTGAAGCTTTCTTT CASSLGSVRNTEAFF
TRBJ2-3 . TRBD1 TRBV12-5 TGTGCTAGTGGTTTGGTACCCTTAGCTACGCGGGACAGGGGAGAAGATACGCAGTATTTT CASGLVPLATRDRGEDTQYF
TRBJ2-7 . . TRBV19 TGTGCCAGTAGTAACCGACAGAGGAGATACGAGCAGTACTTC CASSNRQRRYEQYF
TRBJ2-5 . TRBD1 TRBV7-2 TGTGCCAGCAGCTTACGACAGGGGGAGACCCAGTACTTC CASSLRQGETQYF
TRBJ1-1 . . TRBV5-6 TGTGCCAGCAGCTTGACCAGGGGAAGGGCGGACACTGAAGCTTTCTTT CASSLTRGRADTEAFF
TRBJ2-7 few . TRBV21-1 TGTGCCAGCAGCAACCGGGACAGGCACTACGAGCAGTACTTC CASSNRDRHYEQYF
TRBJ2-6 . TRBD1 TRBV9 TGTGCCAGCAGCGTAGAGAAGACAGGGGGCTCTGGGGCCAACGTCCTGACTTTC CASSVEKTGGSGANVLTF
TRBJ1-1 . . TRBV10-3 TGTGCCATCAGTCAGGCCCAGGGGACTGAAGCTTTCTTT CAISQAQGTEAFF
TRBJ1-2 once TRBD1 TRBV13 TGTGCCAGCAGCTCCATCAACCGGGACAGGGTTGTCTATGGCTACACCTTC CASSSINRDRVVYGYTF
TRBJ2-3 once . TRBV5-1 TGCGCCAGCATGAGAGGTTGGAACACAGATACGCAGTATTTT CASMRGWNTDTQYF
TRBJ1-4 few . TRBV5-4 TGTGCCAGCAGCTTGAGAACGGAGGGTAGTCCGGCCCCTAATGAAAAACTGTTTTTT CASSLRTEGSPAPNEKLFF
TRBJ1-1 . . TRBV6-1 TGTGCCAGCAAGGAGGGGAACACTGAAGCTTTCTTT CASKEGNTEAFF
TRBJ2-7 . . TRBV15 TGTGCCACTCGGGAGCGCGGCACCGACGAGCAGTACTTC CATRERGTDEQYF
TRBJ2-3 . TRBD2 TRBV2 TGTGCCAGCAGTGAACCGGGACTAGCGGGGGGCCCAGACAGCACAGATACGCAGTATTTT CASSEPGLAGGPDSTDTQYF
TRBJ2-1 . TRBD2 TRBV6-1 TGTGCCAGCAATCAGGGTAAGCGGGGACACAATGAGCAGTTCTTC CASNQGKRGHNEQFF
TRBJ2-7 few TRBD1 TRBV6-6 TGTGCCAGCAGTTACTCGAAAGACAGGGGAGAGCAGTACTTC CASSYSKDRGEQYF
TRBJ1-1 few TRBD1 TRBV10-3 TGTGCCATCAATAGGGGGCAGACAAACACTGAAGCTTTCTTT CAINRGQTNTEAFF
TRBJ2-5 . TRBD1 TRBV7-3 TGTGCCAGCAGCTGGAGGGACAGGGATGGCAGAGAGACCCAGTACTTC CASSWRDRDGRETQYF
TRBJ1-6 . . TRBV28 TGTGCCAGCACTAGCGGTGGGGGTGGTTCACCCCTCCACTTT CASTSGGGGSPLHF
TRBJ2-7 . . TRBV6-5 TGTGCCAGCAGTCACGCGCGGGACGGTGCCTACGAGCAGTACTTC CASSHARDGAYEQYF
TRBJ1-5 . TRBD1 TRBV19 TGTGCCAGTACCGCGGACAGGCCGGCTTGTCAGCCCCAGCATTTT CASTADRPACQPQHF
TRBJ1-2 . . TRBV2 TGTGCCAGCAGTGAAATGAGGTTGGGGGGTGGCTACACCTTC CASSEMRLGGGYTF
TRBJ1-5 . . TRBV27 TGTGCCAGCAGTTTATATGGACACCTCTCTTCAGTAAGCAATCAGCCCCAGCATTTT CASSLYGHLSSVSNQPQHF
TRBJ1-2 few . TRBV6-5 TGTGCCAGCAGGCTACAGGACTATGGCTACACCTTC CASRLQDYGYTF
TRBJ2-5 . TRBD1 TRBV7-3 TGTGCCAGCAGCTACCCGGGACAGGGGAACTATAGAGAGACCCAGTACTTC CASSYPGQGNYRETQYF
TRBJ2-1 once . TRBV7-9 TGTGCCAGCAGCTTAGATACGGGGAGCTCCTACAATGAGCAGTTCTTC CASSLDTGSSYNEQFF
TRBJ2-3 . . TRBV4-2 TGTGCCAGCAGCCAAGAAGGGCGGGCAGATACGCAGTATTTT CASSQEGRADTQYF
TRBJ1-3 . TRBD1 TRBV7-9 TGTGCCAGCAGCCAAGGGGACAGCAAATATTTT CASSQGDSKYF
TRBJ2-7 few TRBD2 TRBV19 TGTGCCAGTAGTGGGAGGGCCAGACCCTACGAGCAGTACTTC CASSGRARPYEQYF
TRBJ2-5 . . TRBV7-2 TGTGCCAGCAGCTTAGGACTAGTTAAAGAGACCCAGTACTTC CASSLGLVKETQYF
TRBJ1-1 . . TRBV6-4 TGTGCCAGCAGTAGGGGTAGGAACACTGAAGCTTTCTTT CASSRGRNTEAFF
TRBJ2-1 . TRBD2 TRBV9 TGTGCCAGCAGCGTTGGGGTTGTCTGGGGACTAGCGGGCTACAATGAGCAGTTCTTC CASSVGVVWGLAGYNEQFF
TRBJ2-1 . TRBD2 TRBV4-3 TGCGCCAGCAGCCAAGATTTGATTAGCGGGGGAGCCTACAATGAGCAGTTCTTC CASSQDLISGGAYNEQFF
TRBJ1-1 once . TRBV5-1 TGCGCCAGCAGCACGGGACTCCAGAACACTGAAGCTTTCTTT CASSTGLQNTEAFF
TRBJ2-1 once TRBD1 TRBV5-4 TGTGCCAGCAGCTTAAAGACAGGGTACAATGAGCAGTTCTTC CASSLKTGYNEQFF
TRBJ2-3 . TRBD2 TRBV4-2 TGTGCCAGCAGCCAATCGGGTTGCGGGGGGCCCCCAGATACGCAGTATTTT CASSQSGCGGPPDTQYF
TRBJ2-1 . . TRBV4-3 TGCGCCAGCAGCCAAGTGAGGCAGGGCCCCTACAATGAGCAGTTCTTC CASSQVRQGPYNEQFF
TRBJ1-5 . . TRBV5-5 TGTGCCAGCAGCTTGGTCTTCACACAAGATCAGCCCCAGCATTTT CASSLVFTQDQPQHF
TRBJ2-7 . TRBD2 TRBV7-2 TGTGCCAGCAGCTACCAAGGACTAGCGGGGGGACTCCCCTACGAGCAGTACTTC CASSYQGLAGGLPYEQYF
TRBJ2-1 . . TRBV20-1 TGCAGTTTGGAACTAGTCAATGAGCAGTTCTTC CSLELVNEQFF
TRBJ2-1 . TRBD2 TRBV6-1 TGTGCCAGCACGAGGCGGGGGGGCCCCTACAATGAGCAGTTCTTC CASTRRGGPYNEQFF
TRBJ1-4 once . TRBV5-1 TGCGCCAGCAGCTTGGGGGGGCGCGCAACTAATGAAAAACTGTTTTTT CASSLGGRATNEKLFF
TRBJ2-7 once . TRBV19 TGTGCCAGTAGTATTGGCCGGGCCTACGAGCAGTACTTC CASSIGRAYEQYF
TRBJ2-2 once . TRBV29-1 TGCAGCGTTGAAGATCGGGGGACGGCCTACACCGGGGAGCTGTTTTTT CSVEDRGTAYTGELFF